Presented here are 7 T cell receptor beta chains from one specimen sequenced in a study of tissue T cells after allogeneic stem cell transplantation. Clones were sequenced by immunoSEQ multiplex PCR, and TCRdb holds only the in-frame ones, with some missing. The sample has around 6,000 clones, approximately 50% seen once. Time point indicated: mouse harvest day 7 after allogeneic transplant. The graft held 10^6 splenic CD5+ T cells and 10^7 T-cell-depleted bone marrow cells. Sequencing was carried out using gut tissue. Source of these receptors: a female BALB/c mouse given C57BL/6 T cells with graft-versus-host disease after an allogeneic hematopoietic cell transplant.

Comment on this clone: Any gene name here is a mouse gene name. With the read ending 1 residue before the CDR3 end, the germline J gene is used to fill in that end. The V call is TRBV12-1, the J call TRBJ2-7; D unclear. CDR1 and CDR2 (germline): SGHSN, HYEKVE. The CDR3 has 12 amino acids. V was shortened by 0 bases and J by 3 bases, with 5 bases between the two germline ends. The CDR3 region is CASSLPIYEQYF. The covered CDR3 bases are TGTGCCAGCTCTCTCCCCATCTATGAACAGTAC.

As regards this clone: Germline and genes here are mouse. Read coverage stops 1 residue before the CDR3 terminus; the germline J gene supplies the remainder. V is TRBV3 and J is TRBJ2-7; 10 positions agree with TRBD2. The CDR3 runs to 13 residues. The junction had 3 bases not matched to a gene; V was cut back by 7 bases and J by 3 bases. Per the germline V gene, CDR1 is SNHLY and CDR2 is FYNGKV (reference sequence). The CDR3 region is CASKRTGGYEQYF. The covered CDR3 bases are TGTGCCAGCAAAAGGACTGGGGGCTATGAACAGTAC.

This clone has more than one count but fewer than ten. Gene names are the mouse ones. The read stops 1 residue short of the end of the CDR3; the missing end is completed from the germline J gene. V is TRBV12-2 and J is TRBJ2-7; tentative D call: TRBD1 (5 bases). The CDR3 contains 14 residues. CDR1 and CDR2 from the germline V gene are SGHLS and HYDKME. Trimming removed 0 bases from V and 6 bases from J, with 14 bases in between. The covered CDR3 bases are TGTGCCAGCTCTCTCAGTCAGGGAAGAGCTGAACAGTAC. Protein sequence: CASSLSQGRAEQY. The whole CDR3 is CASSLSQGRAEQYF.

Points on this clone: Gene names refer to mouse genes. The CDR3 is cut off 1 residue early in the read; its end comes from the germline J gene. The chain links TRBV3 to TRBJ2-5, with a tentative D call TRBD1 (5 bases). The CDR3 loop spans 14 amino acids. Germline CDR1 reads SNHLY; CDR2 reads FYNGKV (reference sequence). V lost 2 bases and J lost 4, with 10 bases in between. The part of the CDR3 DNA that was read is TGTGCCAGCAGCTTAACCGGACAAAAAGACACCCAGTAC. Its translation is CASSLTGQKDTQY. The entire CDR3 protein is CASSLTGQKDTQYF.

Details on this clone: The genes are named according to mouse. The read ends 1 residue early relative to the CDR3; the germline J gene fills the gap. The genes are TRBV12-2 and TRBJ2-3, with TRBD2 matching over 9 bases. Germline-derived CDR1 and CDR2 are SGHLS and HYDKME. Trimming removed 2 bases from V and 0 bases from J; junction bases left unmatched: 2. The CDR3 is made up of 15 amino acids. The CDR3 loop reads CASSHWGASAETLYF. CDR3 DNA (partial): TGTGCCAGCTCTCACTGGGGGGCTAGTGCAGAAACGCTGTAT.

About this clone: Gene names are the mouse ones. The read ends 1 residue before the CDR3 terminus; that terminus is restored from the germline J gene. The chain couples TRBV20 to TRBJ2-7; D is perhaps TRBD1 or TRBD2 (5 bases each). The CDR3 sequence is 12 residues long. V shed 6 bases and J shed 1 base, with 10 bases lying between them. Germline CDR1 and CDR2: GFQATS and STVNSAI. Incomplete CDR3 DNA: TGTGGTGCACCGGGACCGTCCTATGAACAGTAC. Encoded protein: CGAPGPSYEQY. The full-length CDR3 reads as CGAPGPSYEQYF. The complete variable domain, with remaining parts taken from reference TRBV20 and TRBJ2-7, reads GALVYQYPRRTICKSGTSMRMECQAVGFQATSVAWYRQSPQKTFELIALSTVNSAIKYEQNFTQEKFPISHPNLSFSSMTVLNAYLEDRGLYLCGAPGPSYEQYFGPGTRLTVL.

For this clone: Mouse gene names and germline throughout. The read terminates 1 residue ahead of where the CDR3 ends, so the germline J gene completes it. The gene calls are TRBV26 and TRBJ1-3; TRBD1 matches 7 bases. This CDR3 region has 15 residues. V was clipped by 3 bases and J by 0 bases; unmatched bases: 2. CDR1 is KGHPV and CDR2 is FQNQEV in the germline V gene (reference sequence). This CDR3 reads CASSLQGHSGNTLYF. CDR3 DNA (partial): TGTGCCAGCAGTCTACAGGGGCATTCTGGAAATACGCTCTAT.